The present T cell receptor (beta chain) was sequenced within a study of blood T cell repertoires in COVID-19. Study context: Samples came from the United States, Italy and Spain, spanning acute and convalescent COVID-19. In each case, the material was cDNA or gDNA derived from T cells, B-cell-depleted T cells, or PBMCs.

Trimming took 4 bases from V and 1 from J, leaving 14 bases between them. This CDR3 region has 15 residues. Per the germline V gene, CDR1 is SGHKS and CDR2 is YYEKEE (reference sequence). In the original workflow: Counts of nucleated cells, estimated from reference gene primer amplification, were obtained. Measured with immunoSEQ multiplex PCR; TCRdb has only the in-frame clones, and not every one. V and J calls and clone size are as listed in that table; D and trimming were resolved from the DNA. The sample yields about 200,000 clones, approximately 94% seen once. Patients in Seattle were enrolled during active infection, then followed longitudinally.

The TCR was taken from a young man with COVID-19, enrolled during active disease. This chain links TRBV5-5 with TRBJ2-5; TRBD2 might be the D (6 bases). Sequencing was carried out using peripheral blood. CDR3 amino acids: CASSGGLRAQETQYF. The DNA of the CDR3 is TGTGCCAGCAGCGGGGGACTCAGAGCCCAAGAGACCCAGTACTTC.